This T cell receptor (beta chain) stems from a study of cytomegalovirus exposure and HLA in healthy donors. Donors consisted of healthy bone marrow donors. The donors, nominally healthy at sampling, likely had unrecorded immune exposures. This CDR3 spans 14 amino acids. The germline CDR1 and CDR2 sequences are SGDLS and YYNGEE. V was clipped by 4 bases and J by 2 bases, with 11 bases between them. The PCR contained 60 Vbeta and 13 Jbeta primers. Original processing notes: It was a later analysis that counted approximately 81 million unique TCR beta chains, of which some 10 million were shared. Profiling relied on immunoSEQ multiplex PCR, and the TCRdb table lists in-frame clones only, not all of them. Clone size and the V and J calls come from that table; the DNA yielded D and trimming. The sample lists 160,000 or so clones, around three quarters occurring once.

The chain couples TRBV9 to TRBJ2-3, with D possibly TRBD2 on 6 matching bases. Sequenced input: PBMCs. The receptor was derived from a man aged 35-49 years in good health and CMV-seronegative. CDR3 loop: CASSPKDYTDTQYF. DNA for the CDR3: TGTGCCAGCAGCCCTAAGGACTACACAGATACGCAGTATTTT.